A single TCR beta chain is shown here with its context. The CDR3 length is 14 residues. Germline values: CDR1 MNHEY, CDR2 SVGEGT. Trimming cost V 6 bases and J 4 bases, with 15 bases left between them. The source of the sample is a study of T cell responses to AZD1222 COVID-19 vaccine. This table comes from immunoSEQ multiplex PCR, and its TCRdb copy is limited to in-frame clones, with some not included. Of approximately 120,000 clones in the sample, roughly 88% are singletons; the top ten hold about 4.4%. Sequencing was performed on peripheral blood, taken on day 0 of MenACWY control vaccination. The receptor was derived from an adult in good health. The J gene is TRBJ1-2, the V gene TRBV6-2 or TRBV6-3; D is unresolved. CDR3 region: CASSFPPPFYGYTF. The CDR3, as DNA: TGTGCCAGCAGCTTCCCGCCGCCCTTCTATGGCTACACCTTC.